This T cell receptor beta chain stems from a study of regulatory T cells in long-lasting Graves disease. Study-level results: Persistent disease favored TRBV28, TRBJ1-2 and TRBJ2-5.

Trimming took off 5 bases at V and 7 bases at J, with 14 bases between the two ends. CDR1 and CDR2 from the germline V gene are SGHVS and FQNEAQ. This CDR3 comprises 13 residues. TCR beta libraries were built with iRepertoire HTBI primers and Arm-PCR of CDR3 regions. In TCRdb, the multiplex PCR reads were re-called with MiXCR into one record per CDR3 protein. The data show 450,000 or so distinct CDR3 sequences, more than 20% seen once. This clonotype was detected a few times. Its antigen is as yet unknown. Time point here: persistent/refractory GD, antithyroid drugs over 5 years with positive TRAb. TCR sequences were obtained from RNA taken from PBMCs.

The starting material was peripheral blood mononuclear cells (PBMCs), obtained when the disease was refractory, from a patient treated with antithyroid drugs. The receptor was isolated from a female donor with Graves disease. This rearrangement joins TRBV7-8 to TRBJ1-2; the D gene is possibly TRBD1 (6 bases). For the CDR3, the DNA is TGTGCCAGCAGCACTGGGGGGGGCGCTGGCTACACCTTC. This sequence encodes CASSTGGGAGYTF.